The next 25 T cell receptor beta chains were all read from a single sample in a study of blood T cells in healthy people across ages. With a J-beta primer mix and a sample-barcoded 5' primer, a second PCR ran roughly 6 to 11 cycles. In TCRdb, the 5' RACE reads were re-called with MiXCR into one record per CDR3 protein. This sample has hundreds of thousands of distinct CDR3 sequences, with 56% found just once. Sequenced sample: blood. The receptors here all came from a man aged 40-55 years in good health.

V usage is TRBV7-9 and J usage is TRBJ2-5; D remains unclear. The germline V and J ends were trimmed by 2 bases and 5 bases, with 12 bases remaining between them. The CDR3 extends over 14 amino acids. Germline values: CDR1 SEHNR, CDR2 FQNEAQ (reference sequence). The CDR3 here is CASSLPRPEETQYF. The CDR3 DNA reads as TGTGCCAGCAGCTTACCTCGCCCGGAGGAGACCCAGTACTTC.

V usage is TRBV20-1 and J usage is TRBJ2-1, with 10 bases aligning to TRBD2. The CDR3 is 15 amino acids. The V gene's germline CDR1 is DFQATT and CDR2 SNEGSKA (reference sequence). Trimming removed 3 bases from V and 0 bases from J; junction bases left unmatched: 2. The chain's CDR3 is CSARASGGSYNEQFF. The CDR3 DNA reads as TGCAGTGCTAGGGCTAGCGGGGGCTCCTACAATGAGCAGTTCTTC.

This clonotype was detected only a few times. The chain recombines TRBV7-2 with TRBJ2-1; D gene unclear. V gave up 5 bases and J gave up 5 bases, with 10 bases separating them. This CDR3 comprises 13 residues. Germline V gene data show CDR1 as SGHTA and CDR2 as FQGNSA. The CDR3: CASSKDPNNEQFF. The CDR3, as DNA: TGTGCCAGCAGCAAAGACCCTAACAATGAGCAGTTCTTC.

This clonotype has a single count. The chain has TRBV27 and TRBJ1-1; 9 nucleotides align to TRBD1. J lost 6 bases, V lost 6 bases, and 5 bases had no gene match. The CDR3 is 13 amino acids. From germline, CDR1 is MNHEY and CDR2 SMNVEV (reference sequence). The CDR3: CASSLRDRAEAFF. The CDR3 DNA is TGTGCCAGCAGCCTCCGGGACAGGGCTGAAGCTTTCTTT.

This clonotype has more than one count but fewer than ten. The CDR3 nucleotides are TGTGCCAGCAGCTTAGCCGTGACAGGGTGGGGCTACGAGCAGTACTTC. Its translation: CASSLAVTGWGYEQYF. The V gene is TRBV11-2, the J gene TRBJ2-7, with 7 bases fitting TRBD1. This CDR3 region has 16 residues. With V trimmed by 1 base and J by 3 bases, 9 bases remained unmatched. Germline-derived CDR1 and CDR2 are SGHAT and FQNNGV. The whole variable domain, remainder taken from reference TRBV11-2 and TRBJ2-7, is EAGVAQSPRYKIIEKRQSVAFWCNPISGHATLYWYQQILGQGPKLLIQFQNNGVVDDSQLPKDRFSAERLKGVDSTLKIQPAKLEDSAVYLCASSLAVTGWGYEQYFGPGTRLTVT.

In DNA, the CDR3 is TGCAGTGCTCGAACCTCGGGGCTGATGAACACTGAAGCTTTCTTT. Translating it yields CSARTSGLMNTEAFF. The chain combines TRBV20-1 with TRBJ1-1; D is possibly TRBD1 (5 bases). The CDR3 length is 15 residues. Germline V gives CDR1 DFQATT, CDR2 SNEGSKA (reference sequence). Trimming removed 5 bases from V and 0 bases from J, with 16 bases in between.

This clonotype was counted only a few times. The gene calls are TRBV29-1 and TRBJ2-4; 7 bases are shared with TRBD2. CDR1 and CDR2 (germline): SQVTM, ANQGSEA. The CDR3 runs to 13 residues. Here the CDR3 reads CTFDWGGGDIQYF. The CDR3 bases are TGCACCTTTGATTGGGGGGGAGGGGACATTCAGTACTTC. Looking up the rest from reference TRBV29-1 and TRBJ2-4 gives the full variable domain: SAVISQKPSRDICQRGTSLTIQCQVDSQVTMMFWYRQQPGQSLTLIATANQGSEATYESGFVIDKFPISRPNLTFSTLTVSNMSPEDSSIYLCTFDWGGGDIQYFGAGTRLSVL.

The V call is TRBV27, the J call TRBJ2-7, with a weak D call TRBD1 (7 bases). Germline CDR1 and CDR2: MNHEY and SMNVEV (reference sequence). The CDR3 consists of 16 residues. The V and J ends lost 0 bases and 4 bases respectively, with 16 bases between them. The DNA of the CDR3 is TGTGCCAGCAGTTTATCGATGCAGGGGGGATTTTACGAGCAGTACTTC. It specifies CASSLSMQGGFYEQYF.

This clonotype was found a few times. This chain joins TRBV4-2 and TRBJ1-2, with 7 bases matching TRBD1. This CDR3 has 15 amino acids. The junction had 9 bases not matched to a gene; V was cut back by 1 base and J by 7 bases. CDR1 is LGHNA, CDR2 YNFKEQ, per germline. The CDR3 here is CASSQGSGQSSGYTF. CDR3 DNA: TGTGCCAGCAGCCAAGGGTCGGGACAGTCGAGTGGCTACACCTTC.

The J gene is TRBJ2-3, the V gene TRBV10-3; TRBD1 or TRBD2 may be the D gene (5 bases each). The CDR3 totals 15 residues. Between the trimmed V and J ends, which lost 6 bases and 2 bases, there was a span of 15 bases. Germline V lookup: CDR1 ENHRY, CDR2 SYGVKD. CDR3 sequence: CAIRGDRRNTDTQYF. In DNA form, the CDR3 reads TGTGCCATCAGGGGGGACCGCCGAAACACAGATACGCAGTATTTT.

This clonotype was found a few times. The chain combines TRBV29-1 with TRBJ2-5, with 14 bases fitting TRBD2. Losses at the gene ends were 2 bases for V and 1 base for J; bases not matched to a gene: 6. Germline CDR1 reads SQVTM; CDR2 reads ANQGSEA. The CDR3 consists of 17 residues. The CDR3, as DNA: TGCAGCGTTGAAAAGGGACTAGCGGGGGCCTCCCAAGAGACCCAGTACTTC. Its protein is CSVEKGLAGASQETQYF.

The chain has TRBV18 and TRBJ2-7; 10 positions match TRBD1. Losses at the gene ends were 2 bases for V and 2 bases for J; bases not matched to a gene: 3. This CDR3 region has 15 residues. The germline gives CDR1 KGHSH, CDR2 LQKENI. CDR3 in DNA: TGTGCCAGCTCACCAGGGACAGGGGTCCCCTACGAGCAGTACTTC. Encoded protein: CASSPGTGVPYEQYF.

The chain is built from TRBV28 and TRBJ1-2, with a tentative D call TRBD1 (5 bases). The germline CDR1 and CDR2 sequences are MDHEN and SYDVKM. CDR3 size: 13 residues. V was shortened by 6 bases and J by 7 bases, with 15 bases between the two germline ends. CDR3 nucleotide sequence: TGTGCCAGCAGCTCGGGGGGGGGGACTGGCTACACCTTC. Protein sequence: CASSSGGGTGYTF.

The V call is TRBV20-1, the J call TRBJ2-3; D gene ambiguous. Germline CDR1 and CDR2: DFQATT and SNEGSKA (reference sequence). Trimming left V 6 bases short and J 5 bases short, with 12 bases between. CDR3 length: 12 amino acids. CDR3 DNA sequence: TGCAGTGCAGGGTCAAGAAGAGATACGCAGTATTTT. Amino acid sequence: CSAGSRRDTQYF.

The chain links TRBV9 to TRBJ2-1; D unresolved. Trimming took 4 bases from V and 3 from J, leaving 14 bases between them. There are 15 residues in the CDR3. Looked up from germline, CDR1 is SGDLS and CDR2 is YYNGEE. For the CDR3, the DNA is TGTGCCAGCAGCCCCCTCTTTGGGGACTACAATGAGCAGTTCTTC. Amino acids: CASSPLFGDYNEQFF.

The V gene is TRBV10-3, the J gene TRBJ2-5; D could derive from TRBD1 or TRBD2 (5 bases each). The V end was cut by 3 bases, the J end by 5 bases, with 10 bases between. The length of the CDR3 is 13 residues. CDR1 and CDR2 (germline): ENHRY, SYGVKD. This CDR3 is CAISDAWGETQYF. As DNA, the CDR3 is TGTGCCATCAGTGACGCCTGGGGGGAGACCCAGTACTTC.

Remarks on this clonotype: A much more abundant neighbour one base away suggests this may be a read error. The chain is built from TRBV20-1 and TRBJ2-5; D is uncertain. CDR3 length equals 15 residues. V was cut by 0 bases and J by 11 bases, with 22 bases left in between. Germline values: CDR1 DFQATT, CDR2 SNEGSKA (reference sequence). CDR3 bases: TGCAGTGCTAGAGATTCACAGATCCCTTACAATGAGCAGTACTTC. Encoded protein: CSARDSQIPYNEQYF.

In this sample, this clonotype turned up a few times. V gene TRBV10-3 combines with J gene TRBJ1-4, with D unclear. The germline gives CDR1 ENHRY, CDR2 SYGVKD. V gave up 0 bases and J gave up 12 bases, with 8 bases separating them. The CDR3 is made up of 12 amino acids. DNA for the CDR3: TGTGCCATCAGTGAGTCGGCAGACGAACTGTTTTTT. Encoded protein: CAISESADELFF.

The CDR3 is CASSFNDRGETQYF. The DNA of the CDR3 is TGCGCCAGCAGCTTCAACGACAGGGGGGAGACCCAGTACTTC. The chain carries TRBV5-1 and TRBJ2-5; 9 bases are shared with TRBD1. The CDR3 has 14 residues. Germline lookup yields CDR1 SGHRS and CDR2 YFSETQ. V was pared by 2 bases and J by 5 bases, with 4 bases of the junction left unmatched.

This clonotype has only a few counts. The chain links TRBV20-1 to TRBJ1-1; weak D call: TRBD1 (5 bases). The CDR3 totals 11 residues. V was trimmed by 4 bases and J by 6 bases, leaving 9 bases between them. In germline, CDR1 is DFQATT, CDR2 SNEGSKA (reference sequence). CDR3 in DNA: TGCAGTGCTAAGGACATCGCTGAAGCTTTCTTT. It specifies CSAKDIAEAFF.

V gene TRBV29-1 combines with J gene TRBJ2-2, with D unresolved. V shed 7 bases and J shed 3 bases, with 15 bases lying between them. Germline V CDR1 and CDR2: SQVTM, ANQGSEA. This CDR3 is built from 14 residues. The CDR3 DNA reads TGCAGCGCCGGAACGGTAGGCGACACCGGGGAGCTGTTTTTT. Translation gives CSAGTVGDTGELFF.

V usage is TRBV11-2 and J usage is TRBJ2-2; no reliable D call. The CDR3 has 15 amino acids. Germline lookup yields CDR1 SGHAT and CDR2 FQNNGV. Trimming left V 5 bases short and J 4 bases short, with 14 bases between. The CDR3 reads CASSIGRPSTGELFF. As DNA, the CDR3 is TGTGCCAGCAGCATAGGACGGCCGAGCACCGGGGAGCTGTTTTTT. The whole variable domain, filled in from reference TRBV11-2 and TRBJ2-2, reads EAGVAQSPRYKIIEKRQSVAFWCNPISGHATLYWYQQILGQGPKLLIQFQNNGVVDDSQLPKDRFSAERLKGVDSTLKIQPAKLEDSAVYLCASSIGRPSTGELFFGEGSRLTVL.

The rearrangement uses TRBV12-3 or TRBV12-4 and TRBJ1-2; 7 bases are shared with TRBD1. The V segment lost 2 bases and the J segment 0 bases; nucleotides outside the gene matches: 6. This CDR3 is built from 16 residues. In DNA, the CDR3 is TGTGCCAGCAGTTTATCCCCGGGACAGCCTAACTATGGCTACACCTTC. Its protein product is CASSLSPGQPNYGYTF.

This clonotype was counted a few times. The chain employs TRBV12-3 or TRBV12-4 and TRBJ2-4; 11 nucleotides line up with TRBD1. The closer fit of TRBJ2-7 to the DNA end suggests the J call may be wrong. The CDR3 spans 14 residues. Here the CDR3 DNA reads TGTGCCACTGCAGGGACAGGGGGACCTTACGAGCAGTACTTC. Protein product: CATAGTGGPYEQYF.

DNA for the CDR3: TGTGCCAGCAGCGCGGGACTAGGGCGAGATGAGCAGTTCTTC. Translating it yields CASSAGLGRDEQFF. The chain uses TRBV7-2 and TRBJ2-1, with 8 nucleotides matching TRBD2. Trimming removed 5 bases from V and 8 bases from J; junction bases left unmatched: 8. Germline loops: CDR1 SGHTA, CDR2 FQGNSA. This CDR3 spans 14 amino acids. Together with reference TRBV7-2 and TRBJ2-1, the CDR3 gives the full variable domain: GAGVSQSPSNKVTEKGKDVELRCDPISGHTALYWYRQSLGQGLEFLIYFQGNSAPDKSGLPSDRFSAERTGGSVSTLTIQRTQQEDSAVYLCASSAGLGRDEQFFGPGTRLTVL.